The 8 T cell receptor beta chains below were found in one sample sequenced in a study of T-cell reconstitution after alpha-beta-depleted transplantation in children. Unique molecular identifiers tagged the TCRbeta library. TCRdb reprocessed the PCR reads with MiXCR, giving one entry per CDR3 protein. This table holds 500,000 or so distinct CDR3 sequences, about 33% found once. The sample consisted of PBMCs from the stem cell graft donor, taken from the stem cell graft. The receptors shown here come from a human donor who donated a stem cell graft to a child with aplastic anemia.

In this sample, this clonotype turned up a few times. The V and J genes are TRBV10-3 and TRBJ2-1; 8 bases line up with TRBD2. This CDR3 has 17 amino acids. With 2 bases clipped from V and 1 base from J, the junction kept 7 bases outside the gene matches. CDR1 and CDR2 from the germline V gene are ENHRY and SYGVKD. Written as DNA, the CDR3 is TGTGCCATCAGTGAGCGAAGCGGGAGCGATTCCTACAATGAGCAGTTCTTC. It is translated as CAISERSGSDSYNEQFF.

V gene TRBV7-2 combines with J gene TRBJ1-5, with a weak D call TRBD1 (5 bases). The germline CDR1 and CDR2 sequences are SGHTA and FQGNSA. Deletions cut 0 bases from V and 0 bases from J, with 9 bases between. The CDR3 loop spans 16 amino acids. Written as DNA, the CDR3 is TGTGCCAGCAGCTTAGCAGACAGTTATAGCAATCAGCCCCAGCATTTT. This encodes CASSLADSYSNQPQHF.

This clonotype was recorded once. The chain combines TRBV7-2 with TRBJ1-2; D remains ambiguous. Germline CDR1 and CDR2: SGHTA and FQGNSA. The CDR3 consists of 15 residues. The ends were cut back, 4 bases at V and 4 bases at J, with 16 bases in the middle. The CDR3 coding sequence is TGTGCCAGCAGCTCCCCGCTTGGAAGGAGCTATGGCTACACCTTC. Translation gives CASSSPLGRSYGYTF.

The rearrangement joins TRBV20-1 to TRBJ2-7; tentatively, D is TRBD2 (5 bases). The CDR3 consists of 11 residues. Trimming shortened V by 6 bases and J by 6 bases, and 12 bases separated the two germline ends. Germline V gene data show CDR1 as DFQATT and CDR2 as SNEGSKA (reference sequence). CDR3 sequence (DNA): TGCAGTGCGTATGGAGGTTCCGAGCAGTACTTC. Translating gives CSAYGGSEQYF.

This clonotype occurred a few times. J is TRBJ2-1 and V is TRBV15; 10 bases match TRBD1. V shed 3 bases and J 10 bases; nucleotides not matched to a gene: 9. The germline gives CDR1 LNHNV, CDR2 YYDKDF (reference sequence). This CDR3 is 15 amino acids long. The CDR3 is CATSSRQGAAWEQFF. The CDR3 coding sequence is TGTGCCACCAGCAGCAGACAGGGGGCTGCTTGGGAGCAGTTCTTC.

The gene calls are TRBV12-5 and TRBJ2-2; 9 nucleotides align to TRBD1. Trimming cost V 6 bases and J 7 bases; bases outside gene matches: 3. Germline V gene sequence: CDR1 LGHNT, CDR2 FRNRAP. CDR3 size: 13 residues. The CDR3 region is CASGQGAVGELFF. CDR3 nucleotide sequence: TGTGCTAGTGGACAGGGGGCGGTCGGGGAGCTGTTTTTT.

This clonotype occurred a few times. CDR3 in amino acids: CATSRDRGTSGTIYF. In DNA form, the CDR3 reads TGTGCCACCAGCAGAGATAGGGGTACCTCCGGCACCATATATTTT. The chain carries TRBV15 and TRBJ1-3, with D possibly matching TRBD1 (5 bases). This CDR3 spans 15 amino acids. CDR1 is LNHNV and CDR2 is YYDKDF in the germline V gene (reference sequence). V gave up 0 bases and J gave up 9 bases, with 15 bases separating them.

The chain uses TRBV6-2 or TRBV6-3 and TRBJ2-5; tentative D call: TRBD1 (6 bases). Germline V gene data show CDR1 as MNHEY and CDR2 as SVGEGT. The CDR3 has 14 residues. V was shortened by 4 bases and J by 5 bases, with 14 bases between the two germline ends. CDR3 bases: TGTGCCAGCAGTTCCACAGGGATGCGGGAGACCCAGTACTTC. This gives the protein CASSSTGMRETQYF.